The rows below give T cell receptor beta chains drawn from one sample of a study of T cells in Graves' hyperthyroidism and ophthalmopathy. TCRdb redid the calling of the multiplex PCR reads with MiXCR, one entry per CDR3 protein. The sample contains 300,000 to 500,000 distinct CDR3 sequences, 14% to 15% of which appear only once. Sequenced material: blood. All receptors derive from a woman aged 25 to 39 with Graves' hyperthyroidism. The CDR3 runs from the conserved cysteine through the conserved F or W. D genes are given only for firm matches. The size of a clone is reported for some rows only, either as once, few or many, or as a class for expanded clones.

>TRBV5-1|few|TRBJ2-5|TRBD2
CASSLVPGGPVGPRTQYF
TGCGCCAGCAGCTTGGTACCGGGAGGGCCCGTCGGCCCACGGACCCAGTACTTC
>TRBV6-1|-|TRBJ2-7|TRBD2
CASSTSGGYYEQYF
TGTGCCAGCTCCACTAGCGGGGGGTACTACGAGCAGTACTTC
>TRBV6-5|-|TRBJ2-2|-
CASSYSFIRQSNTGELFF
TGTGCCAGCAGTTACTCGTTTATCCGACAGTCGAACACCGGGGAGCTGTTTTTT
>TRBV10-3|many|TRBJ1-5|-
CAISEKGPNQPQHF
TGTGCCATCAGCGAGAAGGGGCCCAATCAGCCCCAGCATTTT
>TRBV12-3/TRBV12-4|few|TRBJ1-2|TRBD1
CASTSNTGGAYGYTF
TGTGCCAGCACCTCTAATACAGGGGGCGCATATGGCTACACCTTC
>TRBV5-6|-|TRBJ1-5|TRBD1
CASSLYDVTGINQPQHF
TGTGCCAGCAGCTTGTACGACGTGACAGGGATCAATCAGCCCCAGCATTTT
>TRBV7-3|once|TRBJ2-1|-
CASSLSPGVNNEQFF
TGTGCCAGCAGCTTATCACCGGGAGTCAACAATGAGCAGTTCTTC
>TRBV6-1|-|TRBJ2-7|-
CASTVAVSYEQYF
TGTGCCAGTACGGTAGCGGTTTCCTACGAGCAGTACTTC
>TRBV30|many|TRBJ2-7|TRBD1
CAGRTGARYEQYF
TGTGCCGGCCGGACAGGGGCCCGCTACGAGCAGTACTTC
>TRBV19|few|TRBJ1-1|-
CASSARQDTEAFF
TGTGCCAGTAGTGCGAGACAGGACACTGAAGCTTTCTTT
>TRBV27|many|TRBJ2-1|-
CASSPPGSNEQFF
TGTGCCAGCAGTCCTCCAGGGTCCAATGAGCAGTTCTTC
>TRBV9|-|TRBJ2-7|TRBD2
CASSVSSGSYEQYF
TGTGCCAGCAGCGTATCCAGCGGGAGCTACGAGCAGTACTTC
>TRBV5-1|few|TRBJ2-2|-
CASSSGKEGAGELFF
TGCGCCAGCAGCTCCGGGAAAGAGGGCGCCGGGGAGCTGTTTTTT
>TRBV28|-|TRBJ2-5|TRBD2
CASSHGLAGVEGQETQYF
TGTGCCAGCAGCCACGGGCTAGCGGGAGTTGAGGGGCAAGAGACCCAGTACTTC
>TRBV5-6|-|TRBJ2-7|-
CASSLAGQQLYEQYF
TGCGCCAGCAGCTTGGCGGGACAGCAGCTTTACGAGCAGTACTTC
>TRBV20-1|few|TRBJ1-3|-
CSARLSTGRYGNTIYF
TGCAGTGCTAGATTGAGTACAGGAAGATATGGAAACACCATATATTTT
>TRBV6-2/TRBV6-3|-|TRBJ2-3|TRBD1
CASRTDRAPGYTQYF
TGTGCCAGCAGGACAGACAGGGCCCCAGGCTATACGCAGTATTTT
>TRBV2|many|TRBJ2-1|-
CASSEDRHNEQFF
TGTGCCAGCAGTGAAGATCGTCACAATGAGCAGTTCTTC
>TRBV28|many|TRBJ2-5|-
CASSLEGYWETQYF
TGTGCCAGCAGTTTAGAGGGTTACTGGGAGACCCAGTACTTC
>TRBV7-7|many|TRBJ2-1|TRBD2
CASSSGLAGGGEQFF
TGTGCCAGCAGCTCGGGACTAGCGGGAGGTGGTGAGCAGTTCTTC
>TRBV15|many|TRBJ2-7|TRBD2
CATSRTPKSGTSNYEQYF
TGTGCCACCAGCAGAACACCAAAGTCCGGGACTAGCAACTACGAGCAGTACTTC
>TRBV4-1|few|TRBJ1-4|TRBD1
CASSRLWGQGDEKLFF
TGCGCCAGCAGCCGCCTATGGGGACAGGGGGATGAAAAACTGTTTTTT
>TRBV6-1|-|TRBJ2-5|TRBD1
CASSDWDRGSGQETQYF
TGTGCCAGCAGTGATTGGGACAGGGGGAGTGGGCAAGAGACCCAGTACTTC
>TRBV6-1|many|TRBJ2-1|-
CASRTQTSSYNEQFF
TGTGCCAGCAGGACCCAGACGAGCTCCTACAATGAGCAGTTCTTC
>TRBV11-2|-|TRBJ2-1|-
CASSLGLPGAPGEQFF
TGTGCCAGCAGCTTAGGCCTACCCGGGGCCCCTGGGGAGCAGTTCTTC